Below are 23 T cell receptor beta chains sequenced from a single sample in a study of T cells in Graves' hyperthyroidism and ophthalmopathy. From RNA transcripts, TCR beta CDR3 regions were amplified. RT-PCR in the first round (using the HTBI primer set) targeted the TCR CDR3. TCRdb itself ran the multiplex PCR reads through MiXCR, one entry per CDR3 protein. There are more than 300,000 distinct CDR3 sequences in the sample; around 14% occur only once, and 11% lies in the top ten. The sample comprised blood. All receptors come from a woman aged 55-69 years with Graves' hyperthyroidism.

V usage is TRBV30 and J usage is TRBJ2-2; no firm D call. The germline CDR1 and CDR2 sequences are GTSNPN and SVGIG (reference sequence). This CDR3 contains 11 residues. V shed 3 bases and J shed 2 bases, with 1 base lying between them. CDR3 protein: CAWSNTGELFF. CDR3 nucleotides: TGTGCCTGGAGCAACACCGGGGAGCTGTTTTTT.

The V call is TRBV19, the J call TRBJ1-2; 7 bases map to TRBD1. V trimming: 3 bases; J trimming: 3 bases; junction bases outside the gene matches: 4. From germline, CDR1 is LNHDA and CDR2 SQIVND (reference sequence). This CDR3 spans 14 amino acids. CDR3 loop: CASSMRDRDYGYTF. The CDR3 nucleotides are TGTGCCAGTAGTATGCGAGACAGGGACTATGGCTACACCTTC. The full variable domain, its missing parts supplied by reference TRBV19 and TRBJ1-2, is DGGITQSPKYLFRKEGQNVTLSCEQNLNHDAMYWYRQDPGQGLRLIYYSQIVNDFQKGDIAEGYSVSREKKESFPLTVTSAQKNPTAFYLCASSMRDRDYGYTFGSGTRLTVV.

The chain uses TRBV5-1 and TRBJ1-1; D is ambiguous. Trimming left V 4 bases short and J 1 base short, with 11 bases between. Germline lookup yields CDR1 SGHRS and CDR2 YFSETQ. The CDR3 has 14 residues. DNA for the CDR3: TGCGCCAGCAGCCTCCACGAGGGGAACACTGAAGCTTTCTTT. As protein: CASSLHEGNTEAFF. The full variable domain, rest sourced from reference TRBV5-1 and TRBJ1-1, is KAGVTQTPRYLIKTRGQQVTLSCSPISGHRSVSWYQQTPGQGLQFLFEYFSETQRNKGNFPGRFSGRQFSNSRSEMNVSTLELGDSALYLCASSLHEGNTEAFFGQGTRLTVV.

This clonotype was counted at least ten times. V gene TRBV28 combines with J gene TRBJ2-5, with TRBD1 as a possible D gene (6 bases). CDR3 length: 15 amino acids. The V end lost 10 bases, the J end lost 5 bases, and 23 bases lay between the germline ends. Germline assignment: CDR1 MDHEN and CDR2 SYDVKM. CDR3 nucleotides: TGTGCCACCAAAAACAGGGCTGTTCCGGGGGAGACCCAGTACTTC. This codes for CATKNRAVPGETQYF. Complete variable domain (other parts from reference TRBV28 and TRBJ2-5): DVKVTQSSRYLVKRTGEKVFLECVQDMDHENMFWYRQDPGLGLRLIYFSYDVKMKEKGDIPEGYSVSREKKERFSLILESASTNQTSMYLCATKNRAVPGETQYFGPGTRLLVL.

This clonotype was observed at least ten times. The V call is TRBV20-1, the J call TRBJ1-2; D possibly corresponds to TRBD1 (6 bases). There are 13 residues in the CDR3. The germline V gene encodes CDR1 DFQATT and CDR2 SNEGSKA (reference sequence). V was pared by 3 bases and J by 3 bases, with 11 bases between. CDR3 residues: CSARSSGDYGYTF. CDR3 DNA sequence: TGCAGTGCTAGGTCCTCAGGGGACTATGGCTACACCTTC.

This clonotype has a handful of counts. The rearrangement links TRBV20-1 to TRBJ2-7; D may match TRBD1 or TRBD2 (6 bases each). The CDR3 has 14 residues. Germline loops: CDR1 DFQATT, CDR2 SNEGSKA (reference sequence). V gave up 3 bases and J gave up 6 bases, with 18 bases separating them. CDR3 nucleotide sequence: TGCAGTGCTAGCGGGGGCGGAGCTGGTGGCGAGCAGTACTTC. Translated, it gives CSASGGGAGGEQYF.

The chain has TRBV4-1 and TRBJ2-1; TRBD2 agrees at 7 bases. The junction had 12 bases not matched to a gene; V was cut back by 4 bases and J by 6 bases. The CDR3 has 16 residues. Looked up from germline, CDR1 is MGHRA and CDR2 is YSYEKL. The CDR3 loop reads CASSLSAGLGVNEQFF. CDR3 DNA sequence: TGCGCCAGCAGCCTTTCAGCAGGACTAGGGGTCAATGAGCAGTTCTTC.

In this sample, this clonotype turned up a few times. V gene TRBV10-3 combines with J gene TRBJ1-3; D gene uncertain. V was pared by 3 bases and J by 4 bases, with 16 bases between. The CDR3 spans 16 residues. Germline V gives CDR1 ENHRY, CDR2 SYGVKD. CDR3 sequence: CAISDEVGPSGNTIYF. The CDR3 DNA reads TGTGCCATCAGTGATGAGGTCGGGCCCTCAGGAAACACCATATATTTT.

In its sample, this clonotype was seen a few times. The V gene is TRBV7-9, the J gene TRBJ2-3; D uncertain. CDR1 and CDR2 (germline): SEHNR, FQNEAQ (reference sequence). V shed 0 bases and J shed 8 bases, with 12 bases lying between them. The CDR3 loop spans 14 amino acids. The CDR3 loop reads CASSLAGFLGTQYF. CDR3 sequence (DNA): TGTGCCAGCAGCTTAGCGGGTTTTCTTGGTACGCAGTATTTT.

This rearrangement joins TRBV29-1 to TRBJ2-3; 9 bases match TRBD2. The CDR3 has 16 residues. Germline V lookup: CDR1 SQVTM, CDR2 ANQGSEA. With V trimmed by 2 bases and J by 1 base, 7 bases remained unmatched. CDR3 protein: CSVERVAGVGTDTQYF. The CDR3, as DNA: TGCAGCGTTGAAAGGGTAGCGGGAGTGGGCACAGATACGCAGTATTTT.

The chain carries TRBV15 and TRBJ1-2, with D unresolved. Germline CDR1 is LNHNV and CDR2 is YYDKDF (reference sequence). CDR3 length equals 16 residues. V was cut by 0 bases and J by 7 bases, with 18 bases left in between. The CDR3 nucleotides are TGTGCCACCAGCAGAGATCTCGACGGAAACCCGGGTGGCTACACCTTC. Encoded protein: CATSRDLDGNPGGYTF.

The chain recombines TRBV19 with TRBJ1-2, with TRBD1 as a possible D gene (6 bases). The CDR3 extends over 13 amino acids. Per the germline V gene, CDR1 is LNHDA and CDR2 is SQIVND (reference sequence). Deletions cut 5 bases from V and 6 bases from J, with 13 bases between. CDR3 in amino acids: CASSHRDTDGYTF. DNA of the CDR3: TGTGCCAGTAGTCACCGGGACACCGATGGCTACACCTTC.

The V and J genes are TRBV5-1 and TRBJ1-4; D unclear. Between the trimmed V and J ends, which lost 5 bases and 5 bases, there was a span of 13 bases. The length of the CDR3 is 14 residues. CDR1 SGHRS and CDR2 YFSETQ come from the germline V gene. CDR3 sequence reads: CASSSNPGNEKLFF. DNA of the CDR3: TGCGCCAGCAGTTCCAATCCGGGGAATGAAAAACTGTTTTTT.

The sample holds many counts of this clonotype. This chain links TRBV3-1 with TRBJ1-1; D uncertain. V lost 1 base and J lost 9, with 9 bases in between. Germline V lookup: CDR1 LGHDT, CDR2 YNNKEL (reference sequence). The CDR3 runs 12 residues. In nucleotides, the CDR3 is TGTGCCAGCAGCCAAGGGAGAACTAAAGCTTTCTTT. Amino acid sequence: CASSQGRTKAFF.

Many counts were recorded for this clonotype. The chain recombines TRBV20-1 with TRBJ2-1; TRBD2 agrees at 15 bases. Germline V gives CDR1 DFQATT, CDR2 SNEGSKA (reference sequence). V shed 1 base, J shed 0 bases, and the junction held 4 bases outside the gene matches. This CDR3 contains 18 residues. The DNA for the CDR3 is TGCAGTGCTAGAGCCGGGACTAGCGGGAGGAGCTCCTACAATGAGCAGTTCTTC. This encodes CSARAGTSGRSSYNEQFF.

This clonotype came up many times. As DNA, the CDR3 is TGTGCCAGCAGTCCGGGGGTTGGCAGGGGGCGAAGGGAGGGAGAAGGGAATGAGCAGTTCTTC. Translated: CASSPGVGRGRREGEGNEQFF. V usage is TRBV11-1 and J usage is TRBJ2-1, with D perhaps matching TRBD1 (8 bases). CDR1 and CDR2 (germline): SGHAT, FQDESV (reference sequence). Trimming removed 6 bases from V and 7 bases from J, with 37 bases in between. The length of the CDR3 is 21 residues.

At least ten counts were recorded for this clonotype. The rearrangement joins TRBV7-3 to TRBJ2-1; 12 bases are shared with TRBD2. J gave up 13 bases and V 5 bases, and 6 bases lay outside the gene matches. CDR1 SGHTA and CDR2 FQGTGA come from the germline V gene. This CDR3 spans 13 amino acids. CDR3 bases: TGTGCCAGCAGCACGACTAGCGGGGGCCAACAGTTCTTC. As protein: CASSTTSGGQQFF.

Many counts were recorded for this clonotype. CDR3 residues: CAISESPGQGSNQPQHF. In DNA form, the CDR3 reads TGTGCCATCAGTGAGTCTCCGGGACAGGGCAGCAATCAGCCCCAGCATTTT. The chain employs TRBV10-3 and TRBJ1-5, with TRBD1 identical over 9 bases. With 0 bases clipped from V and 1 base from J, the junction kept 4 bases outside the gene matches. Germline-derived CDR1 and CDR2 are ENHRY and SYGVKD. The CDR3 length is 17 residues.

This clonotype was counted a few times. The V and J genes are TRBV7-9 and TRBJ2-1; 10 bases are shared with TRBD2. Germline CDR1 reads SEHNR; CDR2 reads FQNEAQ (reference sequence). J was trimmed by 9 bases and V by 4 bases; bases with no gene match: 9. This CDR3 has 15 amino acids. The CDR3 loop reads CASSSQAGGRSEQFF. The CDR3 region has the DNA TGTGCCAGCAGCTCACAAGCGGGAGGGCGGAGTGAGCAGTTCTTC.

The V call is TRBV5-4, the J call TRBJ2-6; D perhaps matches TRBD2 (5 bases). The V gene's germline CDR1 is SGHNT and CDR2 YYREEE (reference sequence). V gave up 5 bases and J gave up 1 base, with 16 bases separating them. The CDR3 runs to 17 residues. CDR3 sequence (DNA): TGTGCCAGCAGTCCAGCGGCACCCGGATCTGGGGCCAACGTCCTGACTTTC. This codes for CASSPAAPGSGANVLTF. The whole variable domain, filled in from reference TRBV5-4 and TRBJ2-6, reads ETGVTQSPTHLIKTRGQQVTLRCSSQSGHNTVSWYQQALGQGPQFIFQYYREEENGRGNFPPRFSGLQFPNYSSELNVNALELDDSALYLCASSPAAPGSGANVLTFGAGSRLTVL.

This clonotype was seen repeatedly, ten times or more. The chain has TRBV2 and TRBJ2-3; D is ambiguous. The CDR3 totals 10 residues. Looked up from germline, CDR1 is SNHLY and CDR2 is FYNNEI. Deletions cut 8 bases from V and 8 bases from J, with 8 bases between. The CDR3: CASSSITQYF. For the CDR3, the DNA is TGTGCCAGCTCCTCCATTACGCAGTATTTT.

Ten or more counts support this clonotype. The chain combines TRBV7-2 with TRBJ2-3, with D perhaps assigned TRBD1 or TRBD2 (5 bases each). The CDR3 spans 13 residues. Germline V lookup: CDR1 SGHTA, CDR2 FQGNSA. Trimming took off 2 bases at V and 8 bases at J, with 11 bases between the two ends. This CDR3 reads CASSLMTEGTQYF. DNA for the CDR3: TGTGCCAGCAGCTTAATGACAGAGGGTACGCAGTATTTT. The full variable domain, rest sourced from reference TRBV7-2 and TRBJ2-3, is GAGVSQSPSNKVTEKGKDVELRCDPISGHTALYWYRQSLGQGLEFLIYFQGNSAPDKSGLPSDRFSAERTGGSVSTLTIQRTQQEDSAVYLCASSLMTEGTQYFGPGTRLTVL.

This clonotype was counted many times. The CDR3 reads CASSGPGLDSYNEQFF. CDR3 nucleotides: TGTGCCAGCAGCGGACCGGGACTAGACTCCTACAATGAGCAGTTCTTC. The chain carries TRBV5-8 and TRBJ2-1; 8 bases fit TRBD2. In germline, CDR1 is SGHTS, CDR2 YDEGEE. The V and J ends lost 4 bases and 0 bases, in that order; junction bases with no gene match: 6. The CDR3 is 16 residues long.